This T cell receptor (beta chain) comes out of a study of CD8 T cells in ankylosing spondylitis. Study results and caveats: Significant enrichment of disease-linked clones was reportedly seen in matched ankylosing spondylitis synovial fluid. There was a TCR beta motif, made of fewer than 10 highly homologous variants, that appeared characteristic of ankylosing spondylitis blood. Both synovial fluid and blood in reactive arthritis had previously been reported to carry some motif variants.

Libraries of TCR beta came from quantitative 5'-RACE with molecular barcodes. Each CDR3 protein gets one entry after TCRdb re-called the 5' RACE reads with MiXCR. The data contain some 840,000 distinct CDR3 sequences, 12% of them singletons. The CDR3 runs 13 residues. Germline V lookup: CDR1 SQVTM, CDR2 ANQGSEA. This clonotype showed up many times. Its matching antigen is unknown. The TCR originated in a male donor with ankylosing spondylitis. Material: blood, either unsorted or a sorted T cell fraction (not recorded which). The chain combines TRBV29-1 with TRBJ2-3; TRBD2 agrees at 8 bases. The CDR3 coding sequence is TGCAGTCTCGGCGGGGGGATAACAGATACGCAGTATTTT. Translation: CSLGGGITDTQYF.